The 7 T cell receptor beta chains below all came from one sample that was sequenced in a study of graft-versus-host responses after intestinal transplantation. This table comes from immunoSEQ multiplex PCR, and its TCRdb copy is limited to in-frame clones, with some not included. This table has about 23,000 clones, around nine tenths appearing once. The sample was PBMCs, taken roughly 41 days after intestinal transplant. These receptors were collected from a human patient who received an intestinal transplant, so some T cells may come from the graft donor.

The chain carries TRBV7-9 and TRBJ2-5; TRBD2 aligns across 8 bases. V lost 5 bases, J lost 4 bases, and 12 bases stayed unmatched. This CDR3 spans 16 amino acids. Germline CDR1 is SEHNR and CDR2 is FQNEAQ (reference sequence). The CDR3 region is CASSPRGGRDRETQYF. CDR3 bases: TGTGCCAGCAGCCCTCGGGGGGGGAGAGACAGAGAGACCCAGTACTTC.

This clone showed up just a few times. The rearrangement uses TRBV13 and TRBJ2-3; 10 bases map to TRBD1. Germline V gene data show CDR1 as PRHDT and CDR2 as FYEKMQ (reference sequence). This CDR3 region has 14 residues. V was clipped by 10 bases and J by 0 bases; unmatched bases: 4. The CDR3 DNA sequence: TGTGCCACCGAGGACAGGGGGAGCACAGATACGCAGTATTTT. Translation gives CATEDRGSTDTQYF. Full variable domain (remainder filled in from reference TRBV13 and TRBJ2-3): AAGVIQSPRHLIKEKRETATLKCYPIPRHDTVYWYQQGPGQDPQFLISFYEKMQSDKGSIPDRFSAQQFSDYHSELNMSSLELGDSALYFCATEDRGSTDTQYFGPGTRLTVL.

The rearrangement joins TRBV4-1 to TRBJ2-5; no definite D call. The J call could be wrong; TRBJ2-7 is a better fit for the DNA end. CDR3 length equals 15 residues. Germline V gene data show CDR1 as MGHRA and CDR2 as YSYEKL. CDR3 residues: CASSQALAVSYEQYF. The CDR3 bases are TGCGCCAGCAGCCAGGCCTTGGCGGTATCCTACGAGCAGTACTTC.

This chain links TRBV6-5 with TRBJ2-7; D may be TRBD1 (6 bases). Trimming stripped 0 bases from V and 5 bases from J, with 11 bases between. The CDR3 spans 14 residues. Germline CDR1 and CDR2: MNHEY and SVGAGI. The CDR3 DNA is TGTGCCAGCAGTTACTCGGACAGCAGGAACGAGCAGTACTTC. It specifies CASSYSDSRNEQYF.

The CDR3 DNA follows: TGTGCCAGCAGCCTCCGGACTAGCGGGAGAGTGGATACGCAGTATTTT. Amino acid sequence: CASSLRTSGRVDTQYF. J is TRBJ2-3 and V is TRBV7-6; 13 positions agree with TRBD2. V was clipped by 5 bases and J by 6 bases; unmatched bases: 8. Per the germline V gene, CDR1 is SGHVS and CDR2 is FNYEAQ. The CDR3 is 16 amino acids.

The rearrangement links TRBV9 to TRBJ2-7; TRBD2 aligns across 11 bases. The germline CDR1 and CDR2 sequences are SGDLS and YYNGEE. Trimming cost V 3 bases and J 2 bases; bases outside gene matches: 7. CDR3 length equals 16 residues. CDR3 coding DNA: TGTGCCAGCAGCGCCGAGGGACTAGCGGACCCCTACGAGCAGTACTTC. Its protein product is CASSAEGLADPYEQYF.

The CDR3 DNA follows: TGTGCCTCGTTGACAGAACACGAGCAGTACTTC. Translating gives CASLTEHEQYF. The chain joins TRBV30 to TRBJ2-7; TRBD1 might be the D (5 bases). In germline, CDR1 is GTSNPN, CDR2 SVGIG (reference sequence). CDR3 length equals 11 residues. Trimming shortened V by 7 bases and J by 5 bases, and 12 bases separated the two germline ends.